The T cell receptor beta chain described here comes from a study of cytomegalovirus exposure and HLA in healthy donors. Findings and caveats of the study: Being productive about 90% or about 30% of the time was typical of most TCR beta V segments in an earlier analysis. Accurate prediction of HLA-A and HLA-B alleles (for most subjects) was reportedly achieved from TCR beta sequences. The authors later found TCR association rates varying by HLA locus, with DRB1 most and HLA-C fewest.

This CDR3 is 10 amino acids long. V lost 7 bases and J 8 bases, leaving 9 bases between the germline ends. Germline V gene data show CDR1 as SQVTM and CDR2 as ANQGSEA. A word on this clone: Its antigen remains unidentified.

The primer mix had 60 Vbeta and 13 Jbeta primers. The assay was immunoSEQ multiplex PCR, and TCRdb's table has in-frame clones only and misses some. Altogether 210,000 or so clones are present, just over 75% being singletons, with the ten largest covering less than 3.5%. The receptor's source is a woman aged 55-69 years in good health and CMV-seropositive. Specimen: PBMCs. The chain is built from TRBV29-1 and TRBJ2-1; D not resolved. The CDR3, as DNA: TGCAGCGCCCGGGTGGATGAGCAGTTCTTC. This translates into CSARVDEQFF.